This paragraph reports one T cell receptor beta chain. Germline CDR1 MDHEN, CDR2 SYDVKM. V dropped 8 bases and J dropped 0 bases, with 14 bases sitting between them. CDR3 size: 15 residues. The repertoire was sequenced with immunoSEQ multiplex PCR; TCRdb's copy has only in-frame clones and lacks some. The sample has about 86,000 clones, 90% seen once; the top ten hold 3%. This sample stems from a study of T cell responses to AZD1222 COVID-19 vaccine. This chain joins TRBV28 and TRBJ2-4; D is uncertain. This receptor was obtained from an adult in good health. Here the sequenced sample was peripheral blood, taken on day 0 of AZD1222 vaccination. The CDR3 nucleotides read TGTGCCAGCGTAGACGCCAAAGTAGCCAAAAACATTCAGTACTTC. Its protein is CASVDAKVAKNIQYF.